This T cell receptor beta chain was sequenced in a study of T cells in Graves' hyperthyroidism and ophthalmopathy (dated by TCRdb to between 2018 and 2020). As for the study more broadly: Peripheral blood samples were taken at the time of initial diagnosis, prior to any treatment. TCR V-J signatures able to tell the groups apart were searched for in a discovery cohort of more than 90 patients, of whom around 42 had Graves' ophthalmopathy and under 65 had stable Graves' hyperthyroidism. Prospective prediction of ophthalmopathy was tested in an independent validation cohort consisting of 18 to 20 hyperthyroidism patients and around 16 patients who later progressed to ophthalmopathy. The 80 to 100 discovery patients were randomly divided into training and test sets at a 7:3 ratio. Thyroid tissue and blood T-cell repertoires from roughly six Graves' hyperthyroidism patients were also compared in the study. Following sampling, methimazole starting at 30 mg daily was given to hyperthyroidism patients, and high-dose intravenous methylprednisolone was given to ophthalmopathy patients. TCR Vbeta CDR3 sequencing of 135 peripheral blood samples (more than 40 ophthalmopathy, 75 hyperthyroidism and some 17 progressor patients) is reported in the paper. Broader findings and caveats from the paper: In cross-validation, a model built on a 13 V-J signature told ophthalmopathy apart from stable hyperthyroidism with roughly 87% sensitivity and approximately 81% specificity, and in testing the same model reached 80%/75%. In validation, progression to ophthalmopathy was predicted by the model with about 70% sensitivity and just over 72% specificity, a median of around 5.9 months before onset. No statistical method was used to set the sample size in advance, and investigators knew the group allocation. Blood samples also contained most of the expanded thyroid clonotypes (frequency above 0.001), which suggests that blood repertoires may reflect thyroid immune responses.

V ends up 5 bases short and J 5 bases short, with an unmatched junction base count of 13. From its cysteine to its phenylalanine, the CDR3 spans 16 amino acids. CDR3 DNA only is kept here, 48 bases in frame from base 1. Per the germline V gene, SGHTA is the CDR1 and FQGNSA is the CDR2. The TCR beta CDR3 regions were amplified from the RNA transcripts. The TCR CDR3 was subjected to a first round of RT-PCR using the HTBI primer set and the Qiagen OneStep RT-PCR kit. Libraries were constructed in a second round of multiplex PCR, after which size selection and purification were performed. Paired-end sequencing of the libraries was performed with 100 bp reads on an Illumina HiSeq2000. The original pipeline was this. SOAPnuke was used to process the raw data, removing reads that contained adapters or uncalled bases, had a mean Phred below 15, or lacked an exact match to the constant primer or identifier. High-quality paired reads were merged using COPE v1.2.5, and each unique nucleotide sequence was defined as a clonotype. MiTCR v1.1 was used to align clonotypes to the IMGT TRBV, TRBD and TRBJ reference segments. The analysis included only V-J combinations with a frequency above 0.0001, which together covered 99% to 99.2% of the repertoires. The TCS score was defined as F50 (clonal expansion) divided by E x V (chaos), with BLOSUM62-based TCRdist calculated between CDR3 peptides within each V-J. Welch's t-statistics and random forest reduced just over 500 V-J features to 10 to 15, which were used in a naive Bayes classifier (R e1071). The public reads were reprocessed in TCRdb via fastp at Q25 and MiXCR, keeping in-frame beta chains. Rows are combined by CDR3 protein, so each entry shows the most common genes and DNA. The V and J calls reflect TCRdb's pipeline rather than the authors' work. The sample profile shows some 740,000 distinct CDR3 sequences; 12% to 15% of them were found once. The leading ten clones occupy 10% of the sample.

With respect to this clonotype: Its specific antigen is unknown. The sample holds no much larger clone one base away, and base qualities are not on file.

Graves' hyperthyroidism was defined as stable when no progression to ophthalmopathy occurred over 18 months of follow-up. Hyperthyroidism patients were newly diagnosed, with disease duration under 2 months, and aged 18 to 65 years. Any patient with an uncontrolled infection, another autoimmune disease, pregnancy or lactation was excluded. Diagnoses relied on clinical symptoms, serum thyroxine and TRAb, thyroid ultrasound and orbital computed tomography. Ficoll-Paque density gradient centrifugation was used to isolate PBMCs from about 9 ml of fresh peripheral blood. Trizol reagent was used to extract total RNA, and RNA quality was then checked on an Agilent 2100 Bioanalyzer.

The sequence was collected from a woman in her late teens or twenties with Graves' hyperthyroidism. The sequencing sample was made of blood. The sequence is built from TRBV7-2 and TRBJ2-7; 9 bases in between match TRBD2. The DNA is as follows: TGTGCCAGCAGCGCTAGCATGGTAGCGGGAGTCCACGAGCAGTACTTC. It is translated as CASSASMVAGVHEQYF.